This T cell receptor (beta chain) comes out of a study of immune heterogeneity within non-small cell lung tumors. The CDR3 sequence is 15 residues long. CDR1 MNHEY and CDR2 SMNVEV come from the germline V gene (reference sequence). Trimming took off 3 bases at V and 0 bases at J, with 9 bases between the two ends. Study outcomes and limitations: While identical dominant CDR3 beta clonotypes recurred across tumor sites within a patient, high-frequency clones unique to individual sites also appeared.

Multiplex PCR amplified TCR beta CDR3 with 32 V and 13 J primers. TCRdb itself ran the multiplex PCR reads through MiXCR, one entry per CDR3 protein. The sample shows 9,000 to 10,000 distinct CDR3 sequences, roughly 32% of them seen only once. The template for each sample was 600 ng of genomic DNA, which had been extracted from bulk tumor tissue. Several widely spaced biopsies per primary tumor were taken during surgery. Newly diagnosed with untreated non-small cell lung cancer, the patients underwent curative surgery. Having surgery with curative intent, the donors were patients newly diagnosed with non-small cell lung cancer. This clonotype was observed at least ten times. What it recognizes is unknown.

The J gene is TRBJ2-1, the V gene TRBV27, with D uncertain. The sample comprised lung tumor tissue. This sequence was found in a man aged 55 to 69 with non-small cell lung cancer. In nucleotides, the CDR3 is TGTGCCAGCAGTTTGGACCGGAGCTCCTACAATGAGCAGTTCTTC. Translation gives CASSLDRSSYNEQFF.